Listed here are 18 T cell receptor beta chains from one sample, sequenced in a study of blood T cell repertoires in COVID-19. The protocol was immunoSEQ multiplex PCR, while the TCRdb copy is restricted to in-frame clones and leaves out a portion. The data show around 100,000 clones, roughly 90% seen once. Sequenced sample: peripheral blood. Every receptor here comes from a woman in her sixties with acute or convalescent COVID-19.

V is TRBV2 and J is TRBJ1-2; D is possibly TRBD1 (5 bases). V was pared by 3 bases and J by 8 bases, with 19 bases between. The CDR3 spans 15 residues. Germline V lookup: CDR1 SNHLY, CDR2 FYNNEI. The CDR3 sequence: CASSDTVRAPRGYTF. The DNA of the CDR3 is TGTGCCAGCAGTGATACTGTCAGGGCCCCTCGGGGCTACACCTTC.

The chain has TRBV5-1 and TRBJ2-3, with D maybe TRBD1 (6 bases). The V gene's germline CDR1 is SGHRS and CDR2 YFSETQ. The CDR3 sequence is 16 residues long. The V end was cut by 4 bases, the J end by 0 bases, with 15 bases between. In nucleotides, the CDR3 is TGCGCCAGCAGCATCCAGACCGGACAGAGCACAGATACGCAGTATTTT. Translated: CASSIQTGQSTDTQYF. The full variable domain, in which reference TRBV5-1 and TRBJ2-3 provide the parts outside the CDR3, is KAGVTQTPRYLIKTRGQQVTLSCSPISGHRSVSWYQQTPGQGLQFLFEYFSETQRNKGNFPGRFSGRQFSNSRSEMNVSTLELGDSALYLCASSIQTGQSTDTQYFGPGTRLTVL.

The J gene is TRBJ2-1, the V gene TRBV5-1; TRBD2 matches at 8 bases. The J segment lost 1 base and the V segment lost 4 bases, leaving 13 bases of the junction unmatched. This CDR3 contains 18 residues. Germline assignment: CDR1 SGHRS and CDR2 YFSETQ. CDR3 protein: CASSVGLVAGLSYNEQFF. As DNA, the CDR3 is TGCGCCAGCAGCGTGGGACTAGTAGCGGGACTGTCCTACAATGAGCAGTTCTTC.

The chain uses TRBV19 and TRBJ1-5, with D hard to call. CDR1 and CDR2 (germline): LNHDA, SQIVND (reference sequence). V gave up 7 bases and J gave up 5 bases, with 9 bases separating them. CDR3 size: 12 residues. CDR3 region: CASITLDQPQHF. The DNA of the CDR3 is TGTGCCAGTATAACTTTAGATCAGCCCCAGCATTTT.

Comment on this clone: Germline is not matched at one junction end, which may reflect a read error. This chain uses TRBV6-1 with TRBJ1-1; possible D gene TRBD1, 5 bases. The CDR3 has 14 residues. Germline CDR1 is MNHNS and CDR2 is SASEGT. In DNA, the CDR3 is TGTGCCAGCAGTGACATTCTTACGGACACTCAAGCTTTCTTT. This translates into CASSDILTDTQAFF.

V gene TRBV2 combines with J gene TRBJ2-1, with 12 bases matching TRBD2. The CDR3 has 14 amino acids. Trimming took 8 bases from V and 10 from J; bases not matched to a gene: 9. Germline V gene sequence: CDR1 SNHLY, CDR2 FYNNEI. The CDR3 protein is CASGARLAGAEQFF. The CDR3 nucleotides read TGTGCCAGCGGTGCCCGACTAGCGGGAGCGGAGCAGTTCTTC.

The chain combines TRBV19 with TRBJ2-5; 7 nucleotides align to TRBD2. J lost 1 base, V lost 4 bases, and 0 bases had no gene match. CDR3 length: 13 residues. The germline V gene has CDR1 LNHDA and CDR2 SQIVND (reference sequence). The CDR3 loop is CASSTSGQETQYF. CDR3 in DNA: TGTGCCAGTAGTACTAGCGGCCAAGAGACCCAGTACTTC.

The chain uses TRBV5-5 and TRBJ2-7, with TRBD2 as a possible D gene (6 bases). Looked up from germline, CDR1 is SGHKS and CDR2 is YYEKEE (reference sequence). With 4 bases removed from V and 6 bases from J, the gap between germline ends came to 23 bases. The CDR3 spans 16 residues. DNA of the CDR3: TGTGCCAGCAGCCCCCGCCTAGCGCAGCACCGTGGCGAGCAGTACGTC. Protein: CASSPRLAQHRGEQYV.

The chain links TRBV7-9 to TRBJ2-1, with D possibly TRBD1 on 5 matching bases. Trimming cost V 5 bases and J 8 bases, with 16 bases left between them. The germline V gene encodes CDR1 SEHNR and CDR2 FQNEAQ (reference sequence). CDR3 size: 14 residues. Here the CDR3 reads CASSHPDRRHEQFF. CDR3 coding DNA: TGTGCCAGCAGCCACCCCGACAGACGACATGAGCAGTTCTTC.

In this sample, this clone turned up once. In DNA form, the CDR3 reads TGTGCCAGCAGCTTGGGGACTAGCACAGATACGCAGTATTTT. Protein: CASSLGTSTDTQYF. J is TRBJ2-3 and V is TRBV5-4, with a weak D call TRBD2 (5 bases). Trimming removed 0 bases from V and 0 bases from J, with 5 bases in between. The CDR3 is 14 amino acids. Germline V gene data show CDR1 as SGHNT and CDR2 as YYREEE (reference sequence). The variable domain in full, with the rest retrieved from reference TRBV5-4 and TRBJ2-3, is ETGVTQSPTHLIKTRGQQVTLRCSSQSGHNTVSWYQQALGQGPQFIFQYYREEENGRGNFPPRFSGLQFPNYSSELNVNALELDDSALYLCASSLGTSTDTQYFGPGTRLTVL.

This rearrangement joins TRBV6-5 to TRBJ1-6; D is possibly TRBD1 (6 bases). Trimming took 7 bases from V and 7 from J, leaving 14 bases between them. CDR1 is MNHEY, CDR2 SVGAGI, per germline. CDR3 size: 14 residues. The DNA for the CDR3 is TGTGCCAGCAACCTACAGGGAACGAATTCACCCCTCCACTTT. This translates into CASNLQGTNSPLHF.

This chain connects TRBV11-2 to TRBJ2-7; perhaps TRBD1 as D (7 bases). The ends were cut back, 8 bases at V and 4 bases at J, with 21 bases in the middle. This CDR3 is built from 15 residues. From germline, CDR1 is SGHAT and CDR2 FQNNGV. Here the CDR3 reads CASQGGTPSPYEQYF. The CDR3, as DNA: TGTGCCAGCCAGGGGGGTACCCCGAGCCCTTACGAGCAGTACTTC.

The chain joins TRBV10-1 to TRBJ2-1, with 12 bases that match TRBD2. Germline lookup yields CDR1 WNHNN and CDR2 SYGVQD (reference sequence). The CDR3 spans 13 residues. With 4 bases clipped from V and 9 bases from J, the junction kept 1 base outside the gene matches. CDR3 sequence: CASSVLAGGEQFF. DNA for the CDR3: TGCGCCAGCAGTGTACTAGCGGGAGGTGAGCAGTTCTTC.

This chain links TRBV14 with TRBJ1-2; D is unclear. Trimming removed 2 bases at V and 4 bases at J, with 8 bases between. The germline gives CDR1 SGHDN, CDR2 FVKESK. This CDR3 is built from 13 residues. The CDR3 sequence: CASSQSPGYGYTF. The CDR3 nucleotides are TGTGCCAGCAGCCAATCCCCCGGCTATGGCTACACCTTC.

The rearrangement joins TRBV6-2 or TRBV6-3 to TRBJ2-5; 11 nucleotides align to TRBD2. Germline-derived CDR1 and CDR2 are MNHEY and SVGEGT. After removal of 5 bases from V and 5 bases from J, the junction contained 4 bases not matched to a gene. There are 14 residues in the CDR3. The CDR3 nucleotides are TGTGCCAGCAGTCCGGGACTAGCGGCGGAGACCCAGTACTTC. Its translation is CASSPGLAAETQYF.

This clone was seen just once. The V and J genes are TRBV19 and TRBJ1-2, with 8 positions matching TRBD1. Germline CDR1 is LNHDA and CDR2 is SQIVND (reference sequence). This CDR3 region has 12 residues. Trimming removed 5 bases from V and 7 bases from J; junction bases left unmatched: 3. The CDR3 spells CASSQTGAGYTF. In DNA form, the CDR3 reads TGTGCCAGTAGTCAGACAGGGGCTGGCTACACCTTC.

The chain has TRBV5-1 and TRBJ1-1; 10 bases are shared with TRBD1. CDR3 length: 15 amino acids. V lost 1 base and J lost 5; bases outside the gene matches: 5. CDR1 and CDR2 (germline): SGHRS, YFSETQ. CDR3 residues: CASSLRWGQGTEAFF. The CDR3 DNA is TGCGCCAGCAGCTTGAGGTGGGGACAGGGGACTGAAGCTTTCTTT.

This chain connects TRBV7-8 to TRBJ1-4, with 7 bases identical to TRBD1. Trimming at V came to 5 bases and at J to 0 bases, leaving 6 bases not matched to a gene. The length of the CDR3 is 16 residues. Germline CDR1 reads SGHVS; CDR2 reads FQNEAQ. The CDR3 loop is CASSRDSIATNEKLFF. For the CDR3, the DNA is TGTGCCAGCAGCCGGGACAGCATAGCAACTAATGAAAAACTGTTTTTT.